The 26 T cell receptor beta chains below come from one sample, sequenced in a study of T cells after yellow fever vaccination. TCRdb independently ran MiXCR on the 5' RACE reads; one entry per CDR3 protein. The table includes almost 600,000 distinct CDR3 sequences, approximately 12% detected once. The material sequenced was PBMCs, taken on the day of the yellow fever booster vaccination. These receptors were obtained from a man aged 25 to 40 who received the YFV17D yellow fever vaccine.

This chain uses TRBV28 with TRBJ2-5; TRBD1 or TRBD2 may be the D gene (5 bases each). Trimming shortened V by 2 bases and J by 5 bases, and 9 bases separated the two germline ends. The CDR3 loop spans 13 amino acids. The germline V gene encodes CDR1 MDHEN and CDR2 SYDVKM. The CDR3 DNA reads TGTGCCAGCAGTTTAGGGACCCATGAGACCCAGTACTTC. Its translation is CASSLGTHETQYF.

This clonotype came up a few times. The V and J genes are TRBV20-1 and TRBJ1-3; 9 bases map to TRBD1. V was clipped by 5 bases and J by 14 bases; unmatched bases: 10. This CDR3 spans 12 amino acids. Germline CDR1 reads DFQATT; CDR2 reads SNEGSKA (reference sequence). The CDR3 here is CSALRDREILYF. In nucleotides, the CDR3 is TGCAGTGCTCTCCGGGACAGGGAAATTTTATATTTT.

This clonotype was counted a few times. The V call is TRBV18, the J call TRBJ2-7; TRBD2 is a possible D gene (5 bases). V was shortened by 2 bases and J by 0 bases, with 14 bases between the two germline ends. This CDR3 is 16 amino acids long. Germline lookup yields CDR1 KGHSH and CDR2 LQKENI. CDR3 sequence reads: CASSPVVTTSSYEQYF. For the CDR3, the DNA is TGTGCCAGCTCACCAGTGGTAACAACTAGCTCCTACGAGCAGTACTTC.

This clonotype turned up a few times. The chain uses TRBV25-1 and TRBJ1-4, with a tentative D call TRBD1 (5 bases). The CDR3 extends over 14 amino acids. V was clipped by 2 bases and J by 8 bases, with 12 bases between them. CDR1 is MGHDK, CDR2 SYGVNS, per germline. The CDR3 DNA is TGTGCCAGCAGTGAACCCTTGGAGGGGGAAAAACTGTTTTTT. Its translation is CASSEPLEGEKLFF.

The chain has TRBV18 and TRBJ2-1; 14 bases fit TRBD2. Per germline, CDR1 KGHSH and CDR2 LQKENI. Trimming removed 6 bases from V and 5 bases from J; junction bases left unmatched: 9. The CDR3 has 17 residues. Here the CDR3 reads CASSPGLAGVVNNEQFF. DNA for the CDR3: TGTGCCAGCTCCCCGGGACTAGCGGGAGTCGTAAACAATGAGCAGTTCTTC.

The rearrangement uses TRBV19 and TRBJ2-5; TRBD1 aligns across 9 bases. CDR1 and CDR2 from the germline V gene are LNHDA and SQIVND (reference sequence). This CDR3 has 13 amino acids. V trimming: 7 bases; J trimming: 5 bases; junction bases outside the gene matches: 5. CDR3 amino acids: CASTMTGGETQYF. CDR3 DNA sequence: TGTGCCAGTACTATGACAGGGGGTGAGACCCAGTACTTC.

This chain connects TRBV20-1 to TRBJ2-1, with D perhaps matching TRBD2 (6 bases). The germline V gene encodes CDR1 DFQATT and CDR2 SNEGSKA (reference sequence). Trimming shortened V by 5 bases and J by 5 bases, and 16 bases separated the two germline ends. This CDR3 is 14 amino acids long. The CDR3 region is CSAPFGRDHNEQFF. CDR3 nucleotide sequence: TGCAGTGCTCCTTTCGGGCGGGACCACAATGAGCAGTTCTTC.

The chain has TRBV2 and TRBJ2-3, with D unclear. Trimming removed 1 base from V and 10 bases from J, with 12 bases in between. The germline V gene encodes CDR1 SNHLY and CDR2 FYNNEI. CDR3 size: 13 residues. CDR3 residues: CASSEVQKNPQYF. DNA of the CDR3: TGTGCCAGCAGTGAAGTGCAAAAGAATCCGCAGTATTTT.

The V and J genes are TRBV30 and TRBJ2-1, with no clear D. This CDR3 has 14 residues. Trimming pared 1 base from V and 4 bases from J, leaving 11 bases between. Per germline, CDR1 GTSNPN and CDR2 SVGIG (reference sequence). In DNA, the CDR3 is TGTGCCTGGAGTGCGGCCAGGCTTTACAATGAGCAGTTCTTC. Encoded protein: CAWSAARLYNEQFF.

This clonotype was found a few times. V usage is TRBV7-9 and J usage is TRBJ2-3, with D possibly matching TRBD2 (5 bases). CDR1 and CDR2 (germline): SEHNR, FQNEAQ (reference sequence). This CDR3 is 15 amino acids long. V was shortened by 0 bases and J by 2 bases, with 9 bases between the two germline ends. The CDR3 loop reads CASSLAVSATDTQYF. The CDR3 DNA reads as TGTGCCAGCAGCTTAGCTGTTAGCGCCACAGATACGCAGTATTTT.

The V and J genes are TRBV25-1 and TRBJ1-5; D not resolved. The CDR3 covers 11 residues. Germline V lookup: CDR1 MGHDK, CDR2 SYGVNS. CDR3: CAPQPQRPQHF. In nucleotides, the CDR3 is TGTGCTCCTCAACCTCAGCGGCCCCAGCATTTT.

The sample holds a few counts of this clonotype. The CDR3, as DNA: TGTGCCTCCGGGGGGGGTGGTCAGCCCCAGCATTTT. It codes for CASGGGGQPQHF. The chain has TRBV30 and TRBJ1-5; tentatively, D is TRBD1 (5 bases). The CDR3 is 12 amino acids. Germline V gene data show CDR1 as GTSNPN and CDR2 as SVGIG (reference sequence). V was clipped by 7 bases and J by 6 bases, with 13 bases between them.

This clonotype has just a few counts. This chain joins TRBV20-1 and TRBJ2-1; D not certain. The V gene lost 2 bases and the J gene lost 0 bases, with 17 bases spanning the gap. CDR1 is DFQATT and CDR2 is SNEGSKA in the germline V gene (reference sequence). This CDR3 comprises 17 residues. The CDR3 bases are TGCAGTGCTAGAATATTCCGGATATGGAGCTCCTACAATGAGCAGTTCTTC. It specifies CSARIFRIWSSYNEQFF.

The sample holds a few counts of this clonotype. V usage is TRBV11-2 and J usage is TRBJ2-3; D call uncertain. Germline V gives CDR1 SGHAT, CDR2 FQNNGV. The V end was cut by 5 bases, the J end by 6 bases, with 9 bases between. CDR3 size: 12 residues. The DNA of the CDR3 is TGTGCCAGCAGCGACCAGTTGGATACGCAGTATTTT. This encodes CASSDQLDTQYF.

This clonotype has more than one count but fewer than ten. The chain couples TRBV27 to TRBJ2-3; unclear D gene. Germline CDR1 reads MNHEY; CDR2 reads SMNVEV (reference sequence). Trimming took off 1 base at V and 2 bases at J, with 7 bases between the two ends. This CDR3 is built from 14 residues. CDR3 protein: CASSLYPITDTQYF. Here the CDR3 DNA reads TGTGCCAGCAGTTTATATCCCATCACAGATACGCAGTATTTT.

The chain employs TRBV30 and TRBJ2-1; D ambiguous. Trimming took 5 bases from V and 8 from J, leaving 16 bases between them. The CDR3 loop spans 13 amino acids. Germline CDR1 and CDR2: GTSNPN and SVGIG (reference sequence). The CDR3 protein is CAWGDSPYYEQFF. CDR3 bases: TGTGCCTGGGGCGACTCCCCGTATTATGAGCAGTTCTTC.

This clonotype was picked up a small number of times. This chain connects TRBV19 to TRBJ2-7; TRBD1 is a possible D gene (5 bases). Trimming removed 3 bases at V and 1 base at J, with 10 bases between. The CDR3 contains 14 residues. Germline V gene sequence: CDR1 LNHDA, CDR2 SQIVND (reference sequence). CDR3 in DNA: TGTGCCAGTAGTATGGGAAGGGGTTCCTACGAGCAGTACTTC. Translation: CASSMGRGSYEQYF. Full variable domain (outside the CDR3, taken from reference TRBV19 and TRBJ2-7): DGGITQSPKYLFRKEGQNVTLSCEQNLNHDAMYWYRQDPGQGLRLIYYSQIVNDFQKGDIAEGYSVSREKKESFPLTVTSAQKNPTAFYLCASSMGRGSYEQYFGPGTRLTVT.

The chain has TRBV24-1 and TRBJ2-5; TRBD1 might be the D (6 bases). Germline lookup yields CDR1 KGHDR and CDR2 SFDVKD. This CDR3 has 14 residues. Trimming stripped 9 bases from V and 5 bases from J, with 18 bases between. CDR3 in amino acids: CATGQGNIGETQYF. The CDR3 DNA follows: TGTGCCACCGGGCAGGGGAATATAGGGGAGACCCAGTACTTC.

This chain links TRBV11-2 with TRBJ2-3, with TRBD2 matching over 9 bases. The germline V gene encodes CDR1 SGHAT and CDR2 FQNNGV. The CDR3 extends over 17 amino acids. V was clipped by 5 bases and J by 0 bases; unmatched bases: 9. CDR3 DNA sequence: TGTGCCAGCAGCCTCCGGACTAGCGTAACTAGCACAGATACGCAGTATTTT. Amino acid sequence: CASSLRTSVTSTDTQYF.

The chain joins TRBV7-9 to TRBJ2-1; D call uncertain. Germline-derived CDR1 and CDR2 are SEHNR and FQNEAQ (reference sequence). There are 15 residues in the CDR3. Trimming left V 0 bases short and J 7 bases short, with 13 bases between. CDR3 loop: CASSLALGSWNEQFF. CDR3 nucleotide sequence: TGTGCCAGCAGCTTAGCGTTAGGGTCTTGGAATGAGCAGTTCTTC. The full variable domain, completed using reference TRBV7-9 and TRBJ2-1, is DTGVSQNPRHKITKRGQNVTFRCDPISEHNRLYWYRQTLGQGPEFLTYFQNEAQLEKSRLLSDRFSAERPKGSFSTLEIQRTEQGDSAMYLCASSLALGSWNEQFFGPGTRLTVL.

The chain carries TRBV7-9 and TRBJ2-4; D unresolved. V was pared by 1 base and J by 6 bases, with 13 bases between. This CDR3 has 15 residues. The germline V gene has CDR1 SEHNR and CDR2 FQNEAQ (reference sequence). This CDR3 reads CASSLVTLSGNIQYF. The CDR3 DNA sequence: TGTGCCAGCAGCTTAGTGACGCTTTCCGGAAACATTCAGTACTTC. Filled out from reference TRBV7-9 and TRBJ2-4, the complete variable domain reads DTGVSQNPRHKITKRGQNVTFRCDPISEHNRLYWYRQTLGQGPEFLTYFQNEAQLEKSRLLSDRFSAERPKGSFSTLEIQRTEQGDSAMYLCASSLVTLSGNIQYFGAGTRLSVL.

Only a few counts were recorded for this clonotype. The V gene is TRBV20-1, the J gene TRBJ2-1; 10 nucleotides line up with TRBD2. Germline V gives CDR1 DFQATT, CDR2 SNEGSKA (reference sequence). J lost 4 bases, V lost 0 bases, and 6 bases had no gene match. This CDR3 region has 16 residues. The CDR3 sequence is CSARDRRTSGYNEQFF. The CDR3, as DNA: TGCAGTGCTAGAGATCGGAGGACTAGCGGATACAATGAGCAGTTCTTC.

This clonotype turned up a few times. This chain's CDR3 is CASSPGPAANYGYTF. Written as DNA, the CDR3 is TGTGCCAGCAGCCCGGGACCGGCAGCTAACTATGGCTACACCTTC. This chain joins TRBV5-6 and TRBJ1-2, with a weak D call TRBD1 (5 bases). Germline loops: CDR1 SGHDT, CDR2 YYEEEE. V gave up 4 bases and J gave up 0 bases, with 13 bases separating them. CDR3 length: 15 amino acids.

J is TRBJ2-7 and V is TRBV5-1; 11 bases agree with TRBD2. CDR3 length equals 18 residues. J gave up 3 bases and V 1 base, and 12 bases lay outside the gene matches. The germline V gene encodes CDR1 SGHRS and CDR2 YFSETQ. The CDR3 here is CASSLSPPMTSGDYEQYF. The CDR3 DNA sequence: TGCGCCAGCAGCTTGTCCCCTCCCATGACTAGCGGGGACTACGAGCAGTACTTC.

The chain combines TRBV19 with TRBJ1-2; D call uncertain. From germline, CDR1 is LNHDA and CDR2 SQIVND (reference sequence). V shed 6 bases and J shed 0 bases, with 11 bases lying between them. CDR3 length: 14 residues. The DNA for the CDR3 is TGTGCCAGTAGCCTCAGGAGAACTAACTATGGCTACACCTTC. Its translation is CASSLRRTNYGYTF.

V gene TRBV12-3 or TRBV12-4 combines with J gene TRBJ1-1; tentative D call: TRBD1 (5 bases). The V and J ends lost 5 bases and 4 bases respectively, with 14 bases between them. The CDR3 loop spans 14 amino acids. The CDR3 DNA sequence: TGTGCCAGCAGTATACAGGTGGAATCCACTGAAGCTTTCTTT. Amino acids: CASSIQVESTEAFF.